This T cell receptor (beta chain) emerged from a study of OX40 agonist ivuxolimab in advanced cancers. Trimming shortened V by 6 bases and J by 6 bases, and 10 bases separated the two germline ends. CDR3 length equals 12 residues. Per the germline V gene, CDR1 is LNHDA and CDR2 is SQIVND (reference sequence). Sequencing used immunoSEQ multiplex PCR; TCRdb keeps in-frame clones, though not all of them. The sample yields about 89,000 clones, around nine tenths seen once. Exclusion applied to patients with autoimmune disease history or systemic immunosuppression. Sequenced material: CD4+ or CD8+ T cells sorted from blood, taken in a trial of the OX40 agonist ivuxolimab. The TCR comes from an adult with an advanced solid tumor such as melanoma, head and neck, liver or kidney cancer. This chain uses TRBV19 with TRBJ2-3, with D possibly being TRBD2 (6 bases). This CDR3 is CASSLTRDTQYF. In DNA, the CDR3 is TGTGCCAGTAGCTTGACTAGGGATACGCAGTATTTT.